This is a list of T cell receptor beta chains from one sample in a study of T cells after yellow fever vaccination. TCRdb used MiXCR to reprocess the 5' RACE reads, holding one entry per CDR3 protein. This sample has some 560,000 distinct CDR3 sequences, with approximately 16% found just once. The sample consisted of PBMCs, taken 4 to 6 days after the first yellow fever vaccination. The receptors originated from a man aged 18 to 29 who received the YFV17D yellow fever vaccine. Each CDR3 is given without its conserved first and last residue.

V,CDR3
TRBV4-2,ASGVPGVTDTQY
TRBV7-2,ASSLRSRTGPGRLH
TRBV12-3/TRBV12-4,ASTPGGFDTEAF
TRBV29-1,SVAHQGVYNEQF
TRBV20-1,SARVPGDGNQPQH
TRBV27,ASSLGTRGETQY
TRBV4-3,ASSQDLWAIGSPLH
TRBV19,ASSAPTGYTGELF
TRBV7-2,ASSLKSTPYNSPLH
TRBV4-1,ASSLAGGTVAGELF
TRBV7-9,ASSPTNLSSGYT
TRBV25-1,ASSRTGAQY
TRBV4-3,ASSQPGQSGNTIY
TRBV12-3/TRBV12-4,ASSSKQGGLVYEQY
TRBV20-1,SAPTGPNQAPQH
TRBV29-1,SVAATEAF
TRBV7-3,ASSLGTGGYTEAF
TRBV2,ASSQTGGLSNEQF
TRBV7-9,ASVGTPYNSPLH
TRBV10-3,AISGVGSGGTKETQY
TRBV4-3,ASSQERQNTGELF
TRBV11-3,ASSLEGTYYNEQF
TRBV27,ASSFLAGLAGETQY
TRBV29-1,SVEDYGNPSSGNTIY
TRBV12-3/TRBV12-4,ASSSNSRQAEKLF
TRBV4-1,ASSQRWGKGYT
TRBV7-9,ASSLFQGQPQH
TRBV4-2,ASSPFSVEADEQF
TRBV6-5,ASSYGQGGPEAF